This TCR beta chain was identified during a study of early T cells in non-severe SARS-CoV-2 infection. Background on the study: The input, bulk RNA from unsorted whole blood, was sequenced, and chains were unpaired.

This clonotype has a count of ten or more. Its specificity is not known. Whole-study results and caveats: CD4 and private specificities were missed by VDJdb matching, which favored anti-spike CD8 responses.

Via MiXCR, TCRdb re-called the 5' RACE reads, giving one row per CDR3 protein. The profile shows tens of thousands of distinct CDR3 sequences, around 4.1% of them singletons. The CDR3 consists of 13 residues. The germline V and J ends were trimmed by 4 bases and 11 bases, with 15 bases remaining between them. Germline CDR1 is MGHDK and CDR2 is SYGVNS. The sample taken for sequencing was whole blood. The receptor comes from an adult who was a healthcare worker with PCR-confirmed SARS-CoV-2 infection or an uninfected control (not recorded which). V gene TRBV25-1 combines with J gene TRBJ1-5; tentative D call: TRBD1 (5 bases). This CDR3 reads CASSGGSKAAQHF. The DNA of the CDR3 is TGTGCCAGCAGTGGGGGGTCGAAGGCGGCCCAGCATTTT.